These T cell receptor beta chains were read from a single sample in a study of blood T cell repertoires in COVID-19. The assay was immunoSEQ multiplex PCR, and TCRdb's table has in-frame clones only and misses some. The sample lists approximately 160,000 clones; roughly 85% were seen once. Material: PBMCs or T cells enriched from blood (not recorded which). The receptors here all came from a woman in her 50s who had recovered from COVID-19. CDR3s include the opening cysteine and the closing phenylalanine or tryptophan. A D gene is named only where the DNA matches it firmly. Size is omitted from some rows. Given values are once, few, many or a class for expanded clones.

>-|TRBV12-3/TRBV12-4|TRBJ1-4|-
TGTGCCAGCAGTTTGGCGGGGAATGAAAAACTGTTTTTT
CASSLAGNEKLFF
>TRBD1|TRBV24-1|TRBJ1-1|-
TGTGCCACCAGTGATCATGGACAGGGATCTGAAGCTTTCTTT
CATSDHGQGSEAFF
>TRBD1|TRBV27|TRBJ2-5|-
TGTGCCAGCACCTCCGGGGACAGGGTTGGGACCCAGTACTTC
CASTSGDRVGTQYF
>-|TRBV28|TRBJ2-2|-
TGTGCCAGCTTGGCGACAGCTACCGGGGAGCTGTTTTTT
CASLATATGELFF
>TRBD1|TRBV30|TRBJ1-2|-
TGTGCCTGGAGTTTCCTACAGGGGGGCGGCTACACCTTC
CAWSFLQGGGYTF
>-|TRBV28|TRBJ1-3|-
TGTGCCAGCAGTCTTCTGTCCTACTCTGGAAACACCATATATTTT
CASSLLSYSGNTIYF
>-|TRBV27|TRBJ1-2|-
TGTGCCAGCAGTTTATACACAGGGAGCTATGGCTACACCTTC
CASSLYTGSYGYTF
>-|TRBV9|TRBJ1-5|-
TGTGCCAGCAGCAGCGGGGGGGGGAATCAGCCCCAGCATTTT
CASSSGGGNQPQHF
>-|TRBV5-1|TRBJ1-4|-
TGCGCCAGCAGCTTGGACGGGTCAACTAATGAAAAACTGTTTTTT
CASSLDGSTNEKLFF
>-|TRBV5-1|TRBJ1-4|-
TGCGCCAGCAGCCCAGAAGCGCCAACTAATGAAAAACTGTTTTTT
CASSPEAPTNEKLFF
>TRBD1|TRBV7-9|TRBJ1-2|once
TGTGCCAGCAGCGCATGGGACAGGAACTATGGCTACACCTTC
CASSAWDRNYGYTF
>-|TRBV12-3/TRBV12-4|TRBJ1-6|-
TGTGCCAGCAACGGGGGTTTTTCTTCACCCCTCCACTTT
CASNGGFSSPLHF
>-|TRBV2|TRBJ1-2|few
TGTGCCAGTCGCGGTACCTTTAACTATGGCTACACCTTC
CASRGTFNYGYTF
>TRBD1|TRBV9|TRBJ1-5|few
TGTGCCAGCAGCTTCGGACAGGGCAAGAATCAGCCCCAGCATTTT
CASSFGQGKNQPQHF
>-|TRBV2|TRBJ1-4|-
TGTGCCAGCAGTTCGGATGAAAAACTGTTTTTT
CASSSDEKLFF
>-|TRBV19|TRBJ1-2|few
TGTGCCAGTAGTAGAGAGGAGGGAGTTGGCTATGGCTACACCTTC
CASSREEGVGYGYTF
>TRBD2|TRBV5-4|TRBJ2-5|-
TGTGCCAGCAGCTTGGAGTTAGCGGGGGGTGAGACCCAGTACTTC
CASSLELAGGETQYF
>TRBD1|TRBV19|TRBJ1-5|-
TGTGCCAGTAGTATACGGACAGGGATCCGCGGTCAGCCCCAGCATTTT
CASSIRTGIRGQPQHF
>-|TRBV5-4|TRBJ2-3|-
TGTGCCAGCAGCCCCTCTAGCGATACGCAGTATTTT
CASSPSSDTQYF
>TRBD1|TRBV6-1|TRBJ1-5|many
TGTGCCAGCAGTGAAATATCTAACAGGGGGCGCAATCAGCCCCAGCATTTT
CASSEISNRGRNQPQHF
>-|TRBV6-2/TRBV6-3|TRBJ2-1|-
TGTGCCAGCAGTTCCCGGGACTTAGGCTCCTACAATGAGCAGTTCTTC
CASSSRDLGSYNEQFF
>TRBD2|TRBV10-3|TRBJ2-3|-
TGTGCCATCAGTAGCCGTAGCGGGGGAGCCTTCGGGGCGCAGTATTTT
CAISSRSGGAFGAQYF
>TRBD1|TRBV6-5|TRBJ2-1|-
TGTGCCAGCACTTCGCGACAGGGTGGGGATGAGCAGTTCTTC
CASTSRQGGDEQFF
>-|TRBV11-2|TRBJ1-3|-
TGTGCCAGCAGCTTAGGCCCAAAGGGGAGGCGAAACACCATATATTTT
CASSLGPKGRRNTIYF
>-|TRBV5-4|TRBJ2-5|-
TGTGCCAGCAGCTTGGGGCAGGGTTACCAAGAGACCCAGTACTTC
CASSLGQGYQETQYF
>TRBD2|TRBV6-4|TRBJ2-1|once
TGTGCCAGCAGTGCCTTTAGCGGGGGGGCATACAATGAGCAGTTCTTC
CASSAFSGGAYNEQFF
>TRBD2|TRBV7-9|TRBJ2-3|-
TGTGCCAGCAGCCCCCTCCCGGGGGCGGGAGGGACAGATACGCAGTATTTT
CASSPLPGAGGTDTQYF
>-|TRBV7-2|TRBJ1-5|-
TGTGCCAGCAGCTTAGTAGGGGCCCGGGGGGGAGAGCCCCAGCATTTT
CASSLVGARGGEPQHF
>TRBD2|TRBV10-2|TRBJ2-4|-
TGCGCCAGCTCACTAGCGGGCCCCAGGGGAAACATTCAGTACTTC
CASSLAGPRGNIQYF
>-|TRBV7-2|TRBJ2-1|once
TGTGCCAGCTTATGGGGCAGGAACCGAAATGAGCAGTTCTTC
CASLWGRNRNEQFF
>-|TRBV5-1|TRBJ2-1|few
TGCGCCAGCAGCGACCCCGACGAGAGGAATGAGCAGTTCTTC
CASSDPDERNEQFF
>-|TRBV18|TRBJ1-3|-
TGTGCCAGCTCACCCCCCTTAACGAGCTCTGGAAACACCATATATTTT
CASSPPLTSSGNTIYF
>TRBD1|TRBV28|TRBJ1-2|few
TGTGCCAGCAGTTTTAGTGGACAGGTCTATGGCTACACCTTC
CASSFSGQVYGYTF
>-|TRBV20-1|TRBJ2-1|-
TGCAGTGCCCCGGCTAGATGGGAGCAGTTCTTC
CSAPARWEQFF
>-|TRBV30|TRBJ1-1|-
TGTGCCTGGAGTGACCCTTTCCAGGGGCGAGGGAACACTGAAGCTTTCTTT
CAWSDPFQGRGNTEAFF
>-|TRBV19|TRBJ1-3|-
TGTGCCAGTAGTGACCTGGGAGGAACTGGAAACACCATATATTTT
CASSDLGGTGNTIYF
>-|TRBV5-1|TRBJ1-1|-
TGCGCCAGCAGCAGGGGGAACATGAACACTGAAGCTTTCTTT
CASSRGNMNTEAFF
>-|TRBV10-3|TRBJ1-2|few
TGTGCCATCAGAACGGGTCCCTACTATGGCTACACCTTC
CAIRTGPYYGYTF
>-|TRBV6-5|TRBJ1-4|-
TGTGCCAGCAGGCGAGGGCCCCGGGCTAATGAAAAACTGTTTTTT
CASRRGPRANEKLFF
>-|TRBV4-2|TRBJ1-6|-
TGTGCCAGCAGCCTGTCCGACAGCCGTAATTCACCCCTCCACTTT
CASSLSDSRNSPLHF
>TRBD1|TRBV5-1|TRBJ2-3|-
TGCGCCAGCAGCAACGACAGGGCAACAGATACGCAGTATTTT
CASSNDRATDTQYF
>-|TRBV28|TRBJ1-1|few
TGTGCCAGCAGTGTAGGTTCGCGGGCTTTCTTT
CASSVGSRAFF
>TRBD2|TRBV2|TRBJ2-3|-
TGTGCCGGGGGGACTAGCGGGGCTACTAGCACAGATACGCAGTATTTT
CAGGTSGATSTDTQYF
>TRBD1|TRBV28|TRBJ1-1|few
TGTGCCAGCAGTCGACAGGGGGGCCGGGCTTTCTTT
CASSRQGGRAFF
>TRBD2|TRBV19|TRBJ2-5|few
TGTGCCAGTAGTATGCCCGGACTAGAAGAGACCCAGTACTTC
CASSMPGLEETQYF
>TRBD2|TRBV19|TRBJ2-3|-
TGTGCCAGTAGTATCCCGGGGGGGACTGAAGGGGATACGCAGTATTTT
CASSIPGGTEGDTQYF
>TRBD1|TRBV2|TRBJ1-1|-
TGTACCAGCAGTTTGCAGGGGGCAAGGAACACTGAAGCTTTCTTT
CTSSLQGARNTEAFF
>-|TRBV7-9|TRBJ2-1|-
TGTGCCAGCAGCTGGGCGGAGGGGAATGAGCAGTTCTTC
CASSWAEGNEQFF